This T cell receptor beta chain was sequenced during a study of blood T cell repertoires in COVID-19. Data came from immunoSEQ multiplex PCR; TCRdb stores just in-frame clones and leaves some out. The top ten hold 10% of the sample, which has about 60,000 clones, roughly four fifths seen once. The trim removed 1 base at V and 2 bases at J, leaving 0 bases unmatched. The CDR3 sequence is 15 residues long. CDR1 KGHSH and CDR2 LQKENI come from the germline V gene. This clonotype was obtained from a man aged 50 to 59 with COVID-19, enrolled during active disease. Sequences were obtained from peripheral blood. The gene calls are TRBV18 and TRBJ2-5, with 11 bases matching TRBD2. The CDR3 sequence: CASSPRLAGQETQYF. Written as DNA, the CDR3 is TGTGCCAGCTCACCACGACTAGCGGGGCAAGAGACCCAGTACTTC.